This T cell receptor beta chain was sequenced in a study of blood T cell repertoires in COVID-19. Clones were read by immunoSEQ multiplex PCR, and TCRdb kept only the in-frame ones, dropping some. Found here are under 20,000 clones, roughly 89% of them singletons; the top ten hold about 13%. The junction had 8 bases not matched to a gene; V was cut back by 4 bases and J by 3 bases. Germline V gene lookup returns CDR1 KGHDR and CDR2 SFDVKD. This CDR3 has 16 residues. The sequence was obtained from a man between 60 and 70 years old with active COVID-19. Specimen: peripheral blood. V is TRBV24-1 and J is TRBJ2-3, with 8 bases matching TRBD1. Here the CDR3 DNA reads TGTGCCACCAGTGAGGCGACAGGGGTTAAGACAGATACGCAGTATTTT. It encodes CATSEATGVKTDTQYF.